The clone carrying this TCR beta chain was seen repeatedly, ten times or more. The sample comes from a study of T cells in Graves' hyperthyroidism and ophthalmopathy. Trimming cost V 9 bases and J 2 bases, with 15 bases left between them. The CDR3 has 14 amino acids. Authors of the study amplified TCR beta CDR3 regions from RNA transcripts. TCR CDR3 regions were first amplified by RT-PCR with HTBI primers. From the multiplex PCR reads, TCRdb called clonotypes with MiXCR, one entry per CDR3 protein. The sample includes approximately 620,000 distinct CDR3 sequences, about 15% of them seen just once. Sample: blood. J is TRBJ2-3 and V is TRBV12-3 or TRBV12-4; D call uncertain. This TCR was sampled from a woman aged 25 to 39 with Graves' hyperthyroidism that later progressed to Graves' ophthalmopathy. The CDR3 DNA sequence: TGTGCCAGTTCCCCGACCGGTCCCACAGATACGCAGTATTTT. Protein product: CASSPTGPTDTQYF.